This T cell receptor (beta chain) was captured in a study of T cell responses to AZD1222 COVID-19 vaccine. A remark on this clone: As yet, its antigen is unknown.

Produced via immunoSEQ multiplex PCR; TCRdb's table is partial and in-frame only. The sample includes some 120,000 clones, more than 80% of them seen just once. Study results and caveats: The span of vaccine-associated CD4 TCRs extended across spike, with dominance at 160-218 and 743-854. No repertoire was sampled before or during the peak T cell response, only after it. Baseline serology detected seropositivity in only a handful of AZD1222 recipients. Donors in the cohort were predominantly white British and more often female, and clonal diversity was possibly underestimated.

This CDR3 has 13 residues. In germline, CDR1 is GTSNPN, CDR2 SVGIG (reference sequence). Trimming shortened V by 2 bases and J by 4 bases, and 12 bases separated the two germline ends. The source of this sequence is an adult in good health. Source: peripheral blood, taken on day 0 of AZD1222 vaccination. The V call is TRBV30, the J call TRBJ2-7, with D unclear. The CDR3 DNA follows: TGTGCCTGGAGTAGTGGGTTACCTTACGAGCAGTACTTC. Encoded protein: CAWSSGLPYEQYF.